The clone carrying this T cell receptor (beta chain) was seen just once. The authors ran the immunoSEQ assay, v3.0, at survey level. It was 40,000-50,000 T-cell genomes per sample that sequencing targeted. Sequencing was performed with immunoSEQ multiplex PCR; in TCRdb, only in-frame clones are kept and a portion is missing. Of some 25,000 clones listed, over 70% are singletons. Germline assignment: CDR1 SGHVS and CDR2 FQNEAQ. J lost 7 bases, V lost 1 base, and 9 bases had no gene match. The CDR3 totals 16 residues. The entry originates in a study of long-term antiretroviral therapy in people with HIV.

The TCR was taken from a man younger than 35 with HIV. Sequencing was performed on unsorted PBMCs, taken 3 years after starting antiretroviral therapy. The rearrangement uses TRBV7-8 and TRBJ2-2; 7 bases line up with TRBD1. DNA for the CDR3: TGTGCCAGCAGCTTAGATCGTGCAGGGGGTAACGGGGAGCTGTTTTTT. Translating gives CASSLDRAGGNGELFF.